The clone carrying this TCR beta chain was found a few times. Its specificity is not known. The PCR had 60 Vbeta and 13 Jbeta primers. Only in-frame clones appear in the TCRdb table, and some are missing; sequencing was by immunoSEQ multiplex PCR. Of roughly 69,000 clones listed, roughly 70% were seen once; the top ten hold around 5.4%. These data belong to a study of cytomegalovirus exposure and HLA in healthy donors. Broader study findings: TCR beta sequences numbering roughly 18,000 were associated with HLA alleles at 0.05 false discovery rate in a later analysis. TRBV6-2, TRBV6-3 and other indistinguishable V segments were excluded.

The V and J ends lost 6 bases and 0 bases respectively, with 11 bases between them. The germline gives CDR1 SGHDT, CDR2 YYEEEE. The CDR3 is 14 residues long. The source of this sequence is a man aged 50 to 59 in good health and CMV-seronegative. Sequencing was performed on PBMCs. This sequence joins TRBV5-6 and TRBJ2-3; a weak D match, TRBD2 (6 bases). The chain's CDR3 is CASNPGLSTDTQYF. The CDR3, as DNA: TGTGCCAGCAACCCTGGACTAAGCACAGATACGCAGTATTTT.